These T cell receptor beta chains were read from a single sample in a study of CD8 T cells in Susac syndrome. TCRdb independently ran MiXCR on the immunoSEQ multiplex PCR reads; one entry per CDR3 protein. The sample lists about 110,000 distinct CDR3 sequences, approximately 96% occurring once. The sample was CD4+ T cells from PBMCs. These receptors were obtained from a human donor in good health. CDR3s include the opening cysteine and the closing phenylalanine or tryptophan. D genes are given only for firm matches. Some rows have no size entry. The others give once, few or many, or a class for an expanded clone.

TRBJ2-2 - - TRBV29-1 TGCAGCGCTACAGCGAACACCGGGGAGCTGTTTTTT CSATANTGELFF
TRBJ2-1 TRBD2 - TRBV27 TGTGCCAGCAGTCCTAGCGGGAGGGCCAGGTATGAGCAGTTCTTC CASSPSGRARYEQFF
TRBJ2-3 - - TRBV10-3 TGTGCCACCAAGACGGGGAGCACAGATACGCAGTATTTT CATKTGSTDTQYF
TRBJ2-1 TRBD2 - TRBV20-1 TGCAGTGCTCAATTTGCGGGAGGAGCCTACAATGAGCAGTTCTTC CSAQFAGGAYNEQFF
TRBJ2-1 - once TRBV15 TGTGCCACCAGCAGAGACCGGGACGGTGAGCAGTTCTTC CATSRDRDGEQFF
TRBJ1-6 - - TRBV29-1 TGCAGCGGCCTTTGGACAGACTATAATTCACCCCTCCACTTT CSGLWTDYNSPLHF
TRBJ2-3 TRBD2 - TRBV5-4 TGTGCCAGCAGCCATAGCGGGGCGGTCGATACGCAGTATTTT CASSHSGAVDTQYF
TRBJ1-6 - - TRBV6-6 TGTGCCAGCAGCTCCCGTTATAATTCACCCCTCCACTTT CASSSRYNSPLHF
TRBJ2-3 - - TRBV7-2 TGTGCCAGCAGCTTAGGTCTAGCGTCGGATACGCAGTATTTT CASSLGLASDTQYF
TRBJ2-5 - - TRBV3-1 TGTGCCAGCAGCCTTTCGGGGGTGGAGACCCAGTACTTC CASSLSGVETQYF
TRBJ2-7 - - TRBV12-3/TRBV12-4 TGTGCCAGCAGTTTTAGCGTGGGGTACTTC CASSFSVGYF
TRBJ2-3 TRBD1 - TRBV5-6 TGTGCCAGCAGCTACCCCAGGGAGGGACAGGGGGCCGGAGATACGCAGTATTTT CASSYPREGQGAGDTQYF
TRBJ1-5 - - TRBV6-6 TGTGCCAGCAGTCTACAGGGTGTCGGTCAGCCCCAGCATTTT CASSLQGVGQPQHF
TRBJ2-3 TRBD2 - TRBV20-1 TGCAGTGCTAGGCGTCAAGGGCTAGCGGGGTCCAATACGCAGTATTTT CSARRQGLAGSNTQYF
TRBJ1-2 - - TRBV5-1 TGCGCCAGCAGTTCAAACCCTCAAGGAATCTATGGCTACACCTTC CASSSNPQGIYGYTF
TRBJ2-2 - - TRBV6-5 TGTGCCAGCAGTACCCGGGACAAGAACACCGGGGAGCTGTTTTTT CASSTRDKNTGELFF
TRBJ2-1 TRBD2 - TRBV7-3 TGTGCCAGCAGCTCCATAGCGGGTAACTCCTACAATGAGCAGTTCTTC CASSSIAGNSYNEQFF
TRBJ1-2 - - TRBV2 TGTGCCAGCAGTGAGGCGGGGGGAACCGCCCATGGCTACACCTTC CASSEAGGTAHGYTF
TRBJ2-3 - - TRBV5-1 TGCGCCAGCAATAACAGGGAGACAGATACGCAGTATTTT CASNNRETDTQYF
TRBJ2-1 TRBD2 - TRBV7-2 TGTGCCAGCAGCTTAGGTATTAGCGGGGGGGACAATGAGCAGTTCTTC CASSLGISGGDNEQFF
TRBJ2-3 - - TRBV29-1 TGCAGCGTGGGCCTTAGGGGTGCAGATACGCAGTATTTT CSVGLRGADTQYF
TRBJ2-7 TRBD2 - TRBV6-5 TGTGCCAGCAGTTTGGGACTAGCGGGCCGCACCTACGAGCAGTACTTC CASSLGLAGRTYEQYF
TRBJ2-7 - - TRBV6-2/TRBV6-3 TGTGCCAGCAACCCAAACATGGGGCGAAAACGAGAGCAGTACTTC CASNPNMGRKREQYF
TRBJ1-5 - - TRBV7-3 TGTGCCAGCAGCCTACAACGCAATCAGCCCCAGCATTTT CASSLQRNQPQHF
TRBJ2-7 - - TRBV28 TGTGCCAGCAGTGAGCCCCCGCAGGGTCACGAGCAGTACTTC CASSEPPQGHEQYF
TRBJ2-7 - - TRBV23-1 TGCGCCAGCAGTCCCGCCGCGGGGGCCAACGAGCAGTACTTC CASSPAAGANEQYF
TRBJ1-1 - - TRBV28 TGTGCCAGCAAAACGGGAGGGAGCACTGAAGCTTTCTTT CASKTGGSTEAFF
TRBJ2-1 - - TRBV25-1 TGTGCCAGCAGTGGAGGCCATCGGACCTACAATGAGCAGTTCTTC CASSGGHRTYNEQFF
TRBJ2-7 - - TRBV5-1 TGCGCCAGCAGCGGGGGCGACCCCGATGTTGCCGAGCAGTACTTC CASSGGDPDVAEQYF
TRBJ2-5 - - TRBV7-6 TGTGCCAGCAGCCTCGGACCCCTCGGGGGAGAGACCCAGTACTTC CASSLGPLGGETQYF
TRBJ2-3 - - TRBV2 TGTGCCAGCAGTGATTGGCGTTCCGATACGCAGTATTTT CASSDWRSDTQYF
TRBJ2-4 - once TRBV25-1 TGTGCCAGCAGTGTGGGGGGTTCAAACATTCAGTACTTC CASSVGGSNIQYF
TRBJ1-1 - - TRBV20-1 TGCAGTGCTAGAGAGGACGGGAGGGAGACTGAAGCTTTCTTT CSAREDGRETEAFF
TRBJ2-3 - - TRBV3-1 TGTGCCAGCAGCCAAGATCTCGGGGGATGGGAAGATACGCAGTATTTT CASSQDLGGWEDTQYF
TRBJ2-3 TRBD2 - TRBV3-1 TGTGCCAGCAGCCAAGACGCCCCGTTGGGACTAGCGGGAGTTGGAGATACGCAGTATTTT CASSQDAPLGLAGVGDTQYF
TRBJ2-1 TRBD2 - TRBV20-1 TGCAGTGCGGCAGCTAGCGGGAGAGCCTATGAGCAGTTCTTC CSAAASGRAYEQFF
TRBJ2-1 - - TRBV21-1 TGTGCCAGCAGCAAGTTGTATGAGCAGTTCTTC CASSKLYEQFF
TRBJ2-5 - - TRBV20-1 TGCAGTGGTCAGACGTCTCCCCAAGAGACCCAGTACTTC CSGQTSPQETQYF
TRBJ1-1 - once TRBV30 TGTGCCTGGAGCCGCCAGGGAAACACTGAAGCTTTCTTT CAWSRQGNTEAFF
TRBJ1-2 - - TRBV5-6 TGTGCCAGCAGCTTGGCAGGGACCGGTGGCTACACCTTC CASSLAGTGGYTF
TRBJ2-6 - - TRBV20-1 TGCAGTGCTGTTCAAGGTGGGGCCAACGTCCTGACTTTC CSAVQGGANVLTF
TRBJ1-5 - - TRBV20-1 TGCAGTGCTAGAGATCAGAATCAGCCCCAGCATTTT CSARDQNQPQHF
TRBJ2-3 - - TRBV6-1 TGTGCCAGCAGACTCCAGGCAGATACGCAGTATTTT CASRLQADTQYF
TRBJ2-3 TRBD1 - TRBV6-4 TGTGCCAGCAGTGACTCGACAGGGGCAGATACGCAGTATTTT CASSDSTGADTQYF
TRBJ1-6 TRBD1 - TRBV11-2 TGTGCCAGCAGCACGGGACAGGGGGCTCGACCCCTCCACTTT CASSTGQGARPLHF
TRBJ2-7 - - TRBV24-1 TGTGCCACCAGTAGCAGGGACGAGCAGTACTTC CATSSRDEQYF
TRBJ1-5 - - TRBV2 TGTGCCAGCCAGGTCCGGGCCTCGACTGGCGGCAATCAGCCCCAGCATTTT CASQVRASTGGNQPQHF
TRBJ2-6 TRBD1 - TRBV27 TGTGCCAGCAGTTTGGGCAGGGGGCCGGTTTTGGGGGCCAACGTCCTGACTTTC CASSLGRGPVLGANVLTF
TRBJ2-7 TRBD1 - TRBV25-1 TGTGCCAGCAGCAAGGGACAGGTCCCCTACGAGCAGTACTTC CASSKGQVPYEQYF
TRBJ2-5 TRBD2 once TRBV5-6 TGTGCCAGCAGCTTGGGATTCGCGGGGGGGCAAGAGACCCAGTACTTC CASSLGFAGGQETQYF
TRBJ1-2 - once TRBV5-6 TGTGCCAGCAGCTTCGAGGGCTATGGCTACACCTTC CASSFEGYGYTF
TRBJ2-2 - - TRBV5-1 TGCGCCAGCACCGAAGACAGGGAGCTGTTTTTT CASTEDRELFF
TRBJ2-4 - - TRBV9 TGTGCCAGCAGCTCCAACCGACTGGGAAACATTCAGTACTTC CASSSNRLGNIQYF
TRBJ1-5 - - TRBV7-2 TGTGCCAGCAGGACGAACAATCAGCCCCAGCATTTT CASRTNNQPQHF
TRBJ2-7 - - TRBV29-1 TGCAGCGCTGTTCAGGTTTACGAGCAGTACTTC CSAVQVYEQYF
TRBJ1-6 TRBD1 once TRBV7-3 TGTGCCAGCAGCGTACAGGGACAGGGAGGTTCACCCCTCCACTTT CASSVQGQGGSPLHF
TRBJ2-7 - - TRBV29-1 TGCAGCGTTATGCAGGGATCCTACGAGCAGTACTTC CSVMQGSYEQYF
TRBJ1-2 - - TRBV20-1 TGCAGTGCTAGAGATATGGCAGCGCTTACCCGTAACTATGGCTACACCTTC CSARDMAALTRNYGYTF
TRBJ1-1 - - TRBV29-1 TGCAGCGTTGAGGTACACATGAACACTGAAGCTTTCTTT CSVEVHMNTEAFF